This T cell receptor beta chain was captured in a study of T cells in Graves' hyperthyroidism and ophthalmopathy. Amplification yielded TCR beta CDR3 regions, with RNA transcripts as the source. The HTBI set primed first-round TCR CDR3 RT-PCR. Using its own MiXCR run on the multiplex PCR reads, TCRdb lists one record per CDR3 protein. This table holds about 600,000 distinct CDR3 sequences, 13% to 15% found once. V gave up 3 bases and J gave up 0 bases, with 16 bases separating them. CDR3 length: 16 amino acids. Germline V gene sequence: CDR1 SGHRS, CDR2 YFSETQ. In this sample, this clonotype turned up many times.

The TCR comes from a woman younger than 35 with Graves' ophthalmopathy. The V call is TRBV5-1, the J call TRBJ2-7; perhaps D is TRBD1 or TRBD2 (5 bases each). Sequencing was performed on blood. The CDR3 spells CASSSIFGTDSYEQYF. CDR3 in DNA: TGCGCCAGCAGCTCGATATTTGGGACGGACTCCTACGAGCAGTACTTC.